These 9 T cell receptor beta chains came from one sample sequenced in a study of cytomegalovirus exposure and HLA in healthy donors. Both 60 Vbeta primers and 13 Jbeta primers went into the PCR. The assay was immunoSEQ multiplex PCR, and TCRdb's table has in-frame clones only and misses some. The data show roughly 150,000 clones, with approximately 80% seen just once and 0.95% to 1.5% held by the top ten. Sequencing used PBMCs. Source of these receptors: a boy younger than 10 in good health and CMV-seronegative.

V is TRBV6-5 and J is TRBJ2-2; D possibly corresponds to TRBD2 (5 bases). Per the germline V gene, CDR1 is MNHEY and CDR2 is SVGAGI. This CDR3 has 13 amino acids. The V and J ends lost 2 bases and 7 bases respectively, with 8 bases between them. CDR3 coding DNA: TGTGCCAGCAGTTACCGGGGAAACGGGGAGCTGTTTTTT. This sequence encodes CASSYRGNGELFF.

The CDR3 protein is CATSLRLGVGETQYF. The CDR3 DNA reads TGTGCCACCTCACTAAGACTAGGGGTCGGGGAGACCCAGTACTTC. The chain uses TRBV15 and TRBJ2-5; maybe TRBD2 (6 bases). The V end was cut by 8 bases, the J end by 5 bases, with 21 bases between. Germline-derived CDR1 and CDR2 are LNHNV and YYDKDF (reference sequence). CDR3 size: 15 residues. Variable domain in full (rest from reference TRBV15 and TRBJ2-5): DAMVIQNPRYQVTQFGKPVTLSCSQTLNHNVMYWYQQKSSQAPKLLFHYYDKDFNNEADTPDNFQSRRPNTSFCFLDIRSPGLGDTAMYLCATSLRLGVGETQYFGPGTRLLVL.

CDR3 loop: CASSLDRGPSPLHF. CDR3 nucleotides: TGTGCCAGCAGCTTGGACAGGGGGCCTTCACCCCTCCACTTT. The chain recombines TRBV5-8 with TRBJ1-6, with 9 bases fitting TRBD1. CDR1 is SGHTS and CDR2 is YDEGEE in the germline V gene. This CDR3 comprises 14 residues. V gave up 0 bases and J gave up 9 bases; unmatched junction bases: 1.

The rearrangement links TRBV7-8 to TRBJ2-3, with 13 bases fitting TRBD2. The CDR3 runs to 16 residues. Germline CDR1 reads SGHVS; CDR2 reads FQNEAQ. V dropped 1 base and J dropped 4; count of bases not matched to a gene: 2. The CDR3 nucleotides are TGTGCCAGCAGCTTAGTACTAGCGGGGGGGGCAGATACGCAGTATTTT. Protein product: CASSLVLAGGADTQYF.

The rearrangement uses TRBV5-1 and TRBJ1-1; D is perhaps TRBD1 (5 bases). There are 15 residues in the CDR3. Trimming pared 0 bases from V and 4 bases from J, leaving 13 bases between. Germline-derived CDR1 and CDR2 are SGHRS and YFSETQ. Written as DNA, the CDR3 is TGCGCCAGCAGCTTGGATGGTCAGGGCCTCACTGAAGCTTTCTTT. Its protein is CASSLDGQGLTEAFF.

The chain is built from TRBV6-1 and TRBJ1-2, with D unclear. Trimming removed 6 bases at V and 1 base at J, with 12 bases between. In germline, CDR1 is MNHNS, CDR2 SASEGT. The CDR3 has 14 amino acids. The CDR3 spells CASRASGVNYGYTF. DNA of the CDR3: TGTGCCAGCAGGGCCTCCGGGGTTAACTATGGCTACACCTTC.

The rearrangement uses TRBV6-5 and TRBJ1-1, with a tentative D call TRBD1 (6 bases). The CDR3 contains 15 residues. CDR1 and CDR2 from the germline V gene are MNHEY and SVGAGI. V was clipped by 2 bases and J by 5 bases, with 15 bases between them. DNA of the CDR3: TGTGCCAGCAGTTACGCCCCCAGGGGAGGGACTGAAGCTTTCTTT. Encoded protein: CASSYAPRGGTEAFF.

CDR3 sequence (DNA): TGTGCCTGGCTCCGGCGGGAGTCTCGGCACACCGGGGAGCTGTTTTTT. It is translated as CAWLRRESRHTGELFF. V and J are TRBV30 and TRBJ2-2; 7 bases are shared with TRBD2. Germline CDR1 reads GTSNPN; CDR2 reads SVGIG (reference sequence). This CDR3 contains 16 residues. Trimming at V came to 5 bases and at J to 3 bases, leaving 12 bases not matched to a gene.

The rearrangement joins TRBV12-5 to TRBJ2-5; TRBD2 matches at 10 bases. The CDR3 contains 15 residues. Germline V lookup: CDR1 LGHNT, CDR2 FRNRAP. V shed 6 bases and J 4 bases; nucleotides not matched to a gene: 8. The CDR3 spells CASGWSSGSGETQYF. In nucleotides, the CDR3 is TGTGCTAGTGGGTGGTCTAGCGGGAGCGGAGAGACCCAGTACTTC.